Each of the 11 T cell receptor beta chains below was sequenced from the same sample in a study of response to subunit inactivated influenza vaccine. Via MiXCR, TCRdb re-called the RT-PCR reads, giving one row per CDR3 protein. The table has 450,000 to 600,000 distinct CDR3 sequences, approximately 17% seen once. Specimen: CD4+ T cells sorted from PBMCs, collected around 25 months after vaccination. The receptors stem from a man aged 45-69 years who received an inactivated influenza vaccine.

The chain has TRBV7-2 and TRBJ2-1; 8 nucleotides align to TRBD1. This CDR3 has 15 amino acids. Germline loops: CDR1 SGHTA, CDR2 FQGNSA. V lost 5 bases and J lost 10; bases outside the gene matches: 13. CDR3 amino acids: CASSTGQGPSWEQFF. The CDR3 coding sequence is TGTGCCAGCAGCACCGGACAGGGCCCCTCTTGGGAGCAGTTCTTC.

As to this clonotype: Its ends do not fully match the called genes, so a read error is possible. This chain's CDR3 is CSSSLSGLAGETQYF. CDR3 in DNA: TGTTCCAGCAGTTTATCAGGCCTAGCCGGAGAGACCCAGTACTTC. This chain joins TRBV12-3 or TRBV12-4 and TRBJ2-5; TRBD2 might be the D (5 bases). The CDR3 is 15 amino acids.

The rearrangement uses TRBV5-1 and TRBJ2-3; 8 bases fit TRBD2. The junction had 0 bases not matched to a gene; V was cut back by 0 bases and J by 9 bases. Germline CDR1 is SGHRS and CDR2 is YFSETQ. The CDR3 has 12 amino acids. The CDR3: CASSLAGGTQYF. DNA for the CDR3: TGCGCCAGCAGCTTGGCGGGGGGGACGCAGTATTTT.

The chain combines TRBV20-1 with TRBJ2-3; a possible D gene is TRBD2 (6 bases). Germline V gives CDR1 DFQATT, CDR2 SNEGSKA (reference sequence). With 3 bases removed from V and 1 base from J, the gap between germline ends came to 14 bases. This CDR3 is built from 15 residues. CDR3 DNA: TGCAGTGCTAGCAGCCTAGCGCCCCGCACAGATACGCAGTATTTT. Protein: CSASSLAPRTDTQYF.

The V gene is TRBV7-9, the J gene TRBJ2-2; 7 bases match TRBD2. Germline trimming cut 2 bases from V and 5 bases from J; bases unmatched to any gene: 11. Germline V gene sequence: CDR1 SEHNR, CDR2 FQNEAQ (reference sequence). This CDR3 comprises 17 residues. The CDR3 sequence: CASSLRFTSERTGELFF. CDR3 DNA: TGTGCCAGCAGCTTAAGGTTCACTAGCGAGCGTACCGGGGAGCTGTTTTTT.

The V gene is TRBV21-1, the J gene TRBJ1-2; the table's D call, TRBD1, has no DNA check behind it. TRBV21-1 is a pseudogene segment. The CDR3 covers 17 residues. The CDR3 here is CASPNTFVGQIRYGYTF. CDR3 nucleotide sequence: TGTGCCAGCCCGAACACGTTCGTCGGACAGATCCGCTATGGCTACACCTTC.

This sequence joins TRBV10-2 and TRBJ2-3; weak D call: TRBD2 (7 bases). From germline, CDR1 is WSHSY and CDR2 SAAADI. The CDR3 covers 14 residues. The germline V and J ends were trimmed by 4 bases and 4 bases, with 12 bases remaining between them. CDR3 sequence (DNA): TGCGCCAGCAGTGTCCGAGGGGGGGCAGATACGCAGTATTTT. This gives the protein CASSVRGGADTQYF.

This clonotype has ten or more counts. V and J are TRBV7-2 and TRBJ2-7; either TRBD1 or TRBD2 may fit D (5 bases each). There are 13 residues in the CDR3. CDR1 and CDR2 (germline): SGHTA, FQGNSA. Trimming left V 3 bases short and J 2 bases short, with 8 bases between. The CDR3 loop is CASSFRGAYEQYF. The CDR3 coding sequence is TGTGCCAGCAGCTTCCGAGGGGCCTACGAGCAGTACTTC.

This chain joins TRBV15 and TRBJ2-7; D is perhaps TRBD1 (6 bases). The germline gives CDR1 LNHNV, CDR2 YYDKDF (reference sequence). Trimming stripped 2 bases from V and 3 bases from J, with 11 bases between. This CDR3 has 14 residues. The CDR3 region has the DNA TGTGCCACCAGCAGATACGACAGGAGCTACGAGCAGTACTTC. Protein product: CATSRYDRSYEQYF.

The chain is built from TRBV12-3 or TRBV12-4 and TRBJ1-1; possible D gene TRBD1, 5 bases. This CDR3 is built from 13 residues. V was clipped by 5 bases and J by 2 bases, with 9 bases between them. The CDR3 loop is CASSGTRNTEAFF. For the CDR3, the DNA is TGTGCCAGCAGTGGGACTAGAAACACTGAAGCTTTCTTT.

Concerning this clonotype: Germline is not matched at one junction end, which may reflect a read error. The rearrangement joins TRBV19 to TRBJ1-1, with D hard to call. Looked up from germline, CDR1 is LNHDA and CDR2 is SQIVND (reference sequence). The CDR3 sequence is 11 residues long. The CDR3, as DNA: TGTGCCAGTAATATAGGCACTGAAGCTTTCTTT. The encoded protein is CASNIGTEAFF.